These 32 T cell receptor beta chains came from one sample sequenced in a study of Ad26.COV2.S vaccination and SARS-CoV-2 variants. Treatment defined: roughly 19 received Ad26.COV2.S at low or high dose, single or two shots; 5 received placebo; per-sample allocation not given. Sampling was performed 63 days after the first vaccine or placebo injection. TCRdb keeps only in-frame clones here, not all; method: immunoSEQ multiplex PCR. The table lists roughly 350,000 clones, 85% to 90% of them singletons, with approximately 5% in the top ten. The input for sequencing was peripheral blood, taken in a trial of Ad26.COV2.S vaccine versus placebo. These receptors all stem from a person between 18 and 59 years old who received the Ad26.COV2.S COVID-19 vaccine or a placebo.

This clone has only one observation. This chain joins TRBV7-2 and TRBJ2-2, with a weak D call TRBD2 (6 bases). The CDR3 is 16 residues long. Germline lookup yields CDR1 SGHTA and CDR2 FQGNSA. V was clipped by 6 bases and J by 5 bases, with 19 bases between them. In DNA form, the CDR3 reads TGTGCCAGCAGTCCCATGGAGGGGCGCTCGACCGGGGAGCTGTTTTTT. It encodes CASSPMEGRSTGELFF.

This clone was picked up one time. The rearrangement links TRBV11-3 to TRBJ2-7; perhaps D is TRBD1 or TRBD2 (6 bases each). The germline CDR1 and CDR2 sequences are SGHNT and YENEEA. CDR3 length: 15 residues. Trimming stripped 0 bases from V and 2 bases from J, with 11 bases between. CDR3 region: CASSLDRGRTYEQYF. As DNA, the CDR3 is TGTGCCAGCAGCTTAGATCGGGGGCGTACCTACGAGCAGTACTTC.

The J gene is TRBJ2-5, the V gene TRBV7-9, with 9 nucleotides matching TRBD2. CDR1 and CDR2 (germline): SEHNR, FQNEAQ (reference sequence). J gave up 0 bases and V 6 bases, and 8 bases lay outside the gene matches. The CDR3 is 16 residues long. Here the CDR3 DNA reads TGTGCCAGCAGTCCCCGGACTAGCGAGTACCAAGAGACCCAGTACTTC. Amino acids: CASSPRTSEYQETQYF.

The gene calls are TRBV5-1 and TRBJ1-6, with D possibly matching TRBD1 (6 bases). Germline CDR1 and CDR2: SGHRS and YFSETQ. The CDR3 has 15 residues. The V end lost 4 bases, the J end lost 7 bases, and 15 bases lay between the germline ends. CDR3 amino acids: CASSVNTDRNSPLHF. The CDR3 region has the DNA TGCGCCAGCAGCGTAAATACAGACAGGAATTCACCCCTCCACTTT.

The V gene is TRBV28, the J gene TRBJ2-5; 12 bases agree with TRBD2. This CDR3 spans 15 amino acids. Per the germline V gene, CDR1 is MDHEN and CDR2 is SYDVKM. Unmatched junction bases numbered 4, after V lost 3 bases and J lost 5 bases. The CDR3 DNA follows: TGTGCCAGCAGTTTGTCTAGCGGGAGGGTTGAGACCCAGTACTTC. Its translation is CASSLSSGRVETQYF.

This sequence joins TRBV15 and TRBJ1-1; D possibly corresponds to TRBD1 (6 bases). From germline, CDR1 is LNHNV and CDR2 YYDKDF (reference sequence). This CDR3 contains 19 residues. The V end lost 8 bases, the J end lost 0 bases, and 28 bases lay between the germline ends. The CDR3 DNA is TGTGCCACCGGATGGGCACAGTTTGGGGGCGCAAGGGTGAACACTGAAGCTTTCTTT. It codes for CATGWAQFGGARVNTEAFF.

The chain is built from TRBV5-1 and TRBJ2-7; D remains ambiguous. This CDR3 has 11 residues. V shed 4 bases and J shed 3 bases, with 5 bases lying between them. Germline V CDR1 and CDR2: SGHRS, YFSETQ. This chain's CDR3 is CASSMNYEQYF. The DNA of the CDR3 is TGCGCCAGCAGCATGAACTACGAGCAGTACTTC.

The chain joins TRBV19 to TRBJ1-6, with D perhaps matching TRBD1 (5 bases). CDR3 size: 16 residues. The ends were cut back, 0 bases at V and 7 bases at J, with 13 bases in the middle. The germline CDR1 and CDR2 sequences are LNHDA and SQIVND (reference sequence). The CDR3 sequence: CASSIDPRVANSPLHF. The DNA of the CDR3 is TGTGCCAGTAGTATAGATCCCAGGGTTGCGAATTCACCCCTCCACTTT.

The CDR3: CASSISGTSGTGELFF. CDR3 in DNA: TGCGCCAGCAGTATTTCCGGGACTAGCGGCACCGGGGAGCTGTTTTTT. This rearrangement joins TRBV5-1 to TRBJ2-2; the match to TRBD2 covers 11 bases. Trimming cost V 5 bases and J 4 bases; bases outside gene matches: 7. The CDR3 runs 16 residues. CDR1 SGHRS and CDR2 YFSETQ come from the germline V gene.

The chain employs TRBV3-1 (or the pseudogene TRBV3-2) and TRBJ1-1, with no clear D. CDR1 and CDR2 (germline): LGHDT, YNNKEL (reference sequence). The CDR3 runs 14 residues. Trimming left V 1 base short and J 3 bases short, with 9 bases between. Here the CDR3 DNA reads TGTGCCAGCAGCCAAGCCAGGCTTGACACTGAAGCTTTCTTT. Its translation: CASSQARLDTEAFF.

The chain uses TRBV3-1 (or the pseudogene TRBV3-2) and TRBJ2-1, with D perhaps matching TRBD1 (6 bases). Per the germline V gene, CDR1 is LGHDT and CDR2 is YNNKEL (reference sequence). The CDR3 is made up of 15 amino acids. The V and J ends lost 0 bases and 7 bases respectively, with 13 bases between them. The CDR3 bases are TGTGCCAGCAGCCAAGAGGTGGGGGCTCGGAATGAGCAGTTCTTC. Translation gives CASSQEVGARNEQFF.

The V gene is TRBV4-3, the J gene TRBJ2-5; no definite D call. The CDR3 runs to 13 residues. V lost 2 bases, J lost 5 bases, and 9 bases lay in between. Germline V gene data show CDR1 as LGHNA and CDR2 as YSLEER. The CDR3 reads CASSQILGETQYF. The CDR3 DNA is TGCGCCAGCAGCCAAATACTCGGGGAGACCCAGTACTTC.

The rearrangement uses TRBV5-1 and TRBJ2-1, with D tentatively TRBD1 (6 bases). Germline assignment: CDR1 SGHRS and CDR2 YFSETQ. This CDR3 comprises 15 residues. The germline V and J ends were trimmed by 2 bases and 7 bases, with 16 bases remaining between them. CDR3 in amino acids: CASSFQGPTGNEQFF. CDR3 nucleotide sequence: TGCGCCAGCAGCTTCCAGGGGCCCACGGGGAATGAGCAGTTCTTC. Drawing the rest from reference TRBV5-1 and TRBJ2-1, the complete variable domain is KAGVTQTPRYLIKTRGQQVTLSCSPISGHRSVSWYQQTPGQGLQFLFEYFSETQRNKGNFPGRFSGRQFSNSRSEMNVSTLELGDSALYLCASSFQGPTGNEQFFGPGTRLTVL.

V and J are TRBV5-1 and TRBJ2-7; TRBD1 agrees at 11 bases. CDR1 is SGHRS, CDR2 YFSETQ, per germline. V lost 4 bases to trimming and J lost 6 bases; unmatched junction nucleotides: 9. The CDR3 spans 15 residues. CDR3 DNA sequence: TGCGCCAGCAGCACTGCCGGGACAGGGGGTAGCGAGCAGTACTTC. This sequence encodes CASSTAGTGGSEQYF.

The chain carries TRBV20-1 and TRBJ1-1; D is possibly TRBD1 (5 bases). Germline lookup yields CDR1 DFQATT and CDR2 SNEGSKA (reference sequence). CDR3 length: 11 amino acids. V shed 5 bases and J shed 12 bases, with 16 bases lying between them. This chain's CDR3 is CSASPGTGSFF. The CDR3 DNA follows: TGCAGTGCTTCCCCCGGGACGGGATCTTTCTTT.

This sequence joins TRBV6-5 and TRBJ1-6, with D possibly TRBD1 on 6 matching bases. The CDR3 covers 13 residues. Trimming took 11 bases from V and 7 from J, leaving 15 bases between them. Germline loops: CDR1 MNHEY, CDR2 SVGAGI. The CDR3 protein is CAVAGHQNSPLHF. CDR3 coding DNA: TGTGCCGTCGCGGGACACCAGAATTCACCCCTCCACTTT.

The rearrangement uses TRBV6-5 and TRBJ2-3, with D perhaps matching TRBD1 (5 bases). Germline values: CDR1 MNHEY, CDR2 SVGAGI. V shed 5 bases and J shed 2 bases, with 14 bases lying between them. This CDR3 spans 15 amino acids. In DNA, the CDR3 is TGTGCCAGCAGTCGTAACAGGAGAGTCACAGATACGCAGTATTTT. It is translated as CASSRNRRVTDTQYF.

This chain joins TRBV19 and TRBJ2-2; TRBD2 matches 7 bases. V lost 2 bases and J lost 0; bases outside the gene matches: 6. Germline assignment: CDR1 LNHDA and CDR2 SQIVND (reference sequence). The CDR3 consists of 17 residues. The CDR3 bases are TGTGCCAGTAGTATACGGCTGGGACTATCGAACACCGGGGAGCTGTTTTTT. As protein: CASSIRLGLSNTGELFF.

The V and J genes are TRBV28 and TRBJ1-5; 9 nucleotides line up with TRBD1. Losses at the gene ends were 4 bases for V and 8 bases for J; bases not matched to a gene: 6. Germline V gives CDR1 MDHEN, CDR2 SYDVKM. This CDR3 has 14 amino acids. In nucleotides, the CDR3 is TGTGCCAGCAGTTCCGGACAGGGGAGGGAGCCCCAGCATTTT. Translated, it gives CASSSGQGREPQHF.

The rearrangement uses TRBV5-6 and TRBJ2-7; D is ambiguous. In germline, CDR1 is SGHDT, CDR2 YYEEEE. This CDR3 spans 12 amino acids. V was cut by 0 bases and J by 7 bases, with 8 bases left in between. This CDR3 reads CASSLEDVEQYF. CDR3 DNA sequence: TGTGCCAGCAGCTTGGAGGACGTGGAGCAGTACTTC.

This chain joins TRBV12-3 or TRBV12-4 and TRBJ2-1; D not certain. CDR3 length: 12 amino acids. Trimming removed 4 bases at V and 7 bases at J, with 8 bases between. CDR3 nucleotide sequence: TGTGCCAGCAGTTCCCTAGGGAATGAGCAGTTCTTC. Its translation: CASSSLGNEQFF.

The chain employs TRBV20-1 and TRBJ1-4; D possibly corresponds to TRBD1 (5 bases). The V and J ends lost 3 bases and 3 bases respectively, with 14 bases between them. Per germline, CDR1 DFQATT and CDR2 SNEGSKA (reference sequence). The CDR3 covers 15 residues. The CDR3 sequence: CSASSSGLSNEKLFF. CDR3 DNA sequence: TGCAGTGCTAGTAGTTCGGGACTTTCTAATGAAAAACTGTTTTTT.

The genes are TRBV5-1 and TRBJ1-3; D remains unclear. The CDR3 is 15 residues long. Germline V lookup: CDR1 SGHRS, CDR2 YFSETQ. V lost 0 bases to trimming and J lost 1 base, with 8 bases between them. CDR3 in amino acids: CASSLASGSGNTIYF. CDR3 coding DNA: TGCGCCAGCAGCTTGGCCTCGGGTTCTGGAAACACCATATATTTT.

The chain recombines TRBV3-1 (or the pseudogene TRBV3-2) with TRBJ1-1; no clear D. Germline assignment: CDR1 LGHDT and CDR2 YNNKEL (reference sequence). Trimming pared 4 bases from V and 5 bases from J, leaving 11 bases between. The CDR3 runs 13 residues. The DNA of the CDR3 is TGTGCCAGCAGCCCGAGGACGACGACTGAAGCTTTCTTT. It yields the protein CASSPRTTTEAFF.

This rearrangement joins TRBV6-6 to TRBJ2-6; possibly TRBD1 for D (5 bases). The V and J ends lost 9 bases and 4 bases respectively, with 16 bases between them. Germline V gene data show CDR1 as MNHNY and CDR2 as SVGAGI (reference sequence). The CDR3 is 15 residues long. The CDR3 sequence: CASSSGSSGANVLTF. The CDR3 nucleotides are TGTGCCAGTTCTTCAGGGTCGTCCGGGGCCAACGTCCTGACTTTC.

The chain has TRBV5-6 and TRBJ1-6, with a weak D call TRBD1 (5 bases). CDR3 length equals 14 residues. Germline assignment: CDR1 SGHDT and CDR2 YYEEEE. Trimming shortened V by 6 bases and J by 8 bases, and 15 bases separated the two germline ends. The CDR3 loop is CASMGWGEHSPLHF. CDR3 sequence (DNA): TGTGCCAGCATGGGGTGGGGCGAGCATTCACCCCTCCACTTT.

The rearrangement links TRBV10-3 to TRBJ1-5; D perhaps matches TRBD1 (5 bases). This CDR3 is built from 13 residues. The V end lost 6 bases, the J end lost 4 bases, and 10 bases lay between the germline ends. Germline values: CDR1 ENHRY, CDR2 SYGVKD. The CDR3 bases are TGTGCCATCAGGGGGGAACAAAATCAGCCCCAGCATTTT. It codes for CAIRGEQNQPQHF.

This clone is a singleton in its sample. The chain joins TRBV5-1 to TRBJ2-2; 11 bases agree with TRBD2. The length of the CDR3 is 17 residues. CDR1 is SGHRS, CDR2 YFSETQ, per germline. V was clipped by 4 bases and J by 0 bases; unmatched bases: 5. The DNA of the CDR3 is TGCGCCAGCAGCAAAGGGACTAGCGGAACGAACACCGGGGAGCTGTTTTTT. It is translated as CASSKGTSGTNTGELFF.

The V and J genes are TRBV6-5 and TRBJ1-5; 9 nucleotides line up with TRBD1. The trim removed 5 bases at V and 8 bases at J, leaving 4 bases unmatched. This CDR3 region has 13 residues. Germline loops: CDR1 MNHEY, CDR2 SVGAGI. In nucleotides, the CDR3 is TGTGCCAGCAGTACAGGGGGCGAGGAGCCCCAGCATTTT. This codes for CASSTGGEEPQHF.

The CDR3 sequence is CASRKGLTETQYF. In DNA form, the CDR3 reads TGTGCCAGCAGGAAGGGACTGACAGAGACCCAGTACTTC. The chain is built from TRBV6-5 and TRBJ2-5; maybe TRBD2 (6 bases). CDR3 length: 13 amino acids. The V end lost 6 bases, the J end lost 4 bases, and 12 bases lay between the germline ends. From germline, CDR1 is MNHEY and CDR2 SVGAGI.

This chain uses TRBV5-1 with TRBJ2-5; D is ambiguous. Germline V CDR1 and CDR2: SGHRS, YFSETQ. This CDR3 has 14 amino acids. V was trimmed by 0 bases and J by 1 base, leaving 7 bases between them. The CDR3 DNA is TGCGCCAGCAGCTTGGCCCCATCCCAAGAGACCCAGTACTTC. This codes for CASSLAPSQETQYF.

There are a few counts of this clone. This chain links TRBV5-1 with TRBJ2-2; 11 bases are shared with TRBD1. V shed 4 bases and J 6 bases; nucleotides not matched to a gene: 5. The CDR3 has 15 residues. Per germline, CDR1 SGHRS and CDR2 YFSETQ. The CDR3 coding sequence is TGCGCCAGCAGCCGGGGACAGGGGGGACCCGGGGAGCTGTTTTTT. This sequence encodes CASSRGQGGPGELFF.